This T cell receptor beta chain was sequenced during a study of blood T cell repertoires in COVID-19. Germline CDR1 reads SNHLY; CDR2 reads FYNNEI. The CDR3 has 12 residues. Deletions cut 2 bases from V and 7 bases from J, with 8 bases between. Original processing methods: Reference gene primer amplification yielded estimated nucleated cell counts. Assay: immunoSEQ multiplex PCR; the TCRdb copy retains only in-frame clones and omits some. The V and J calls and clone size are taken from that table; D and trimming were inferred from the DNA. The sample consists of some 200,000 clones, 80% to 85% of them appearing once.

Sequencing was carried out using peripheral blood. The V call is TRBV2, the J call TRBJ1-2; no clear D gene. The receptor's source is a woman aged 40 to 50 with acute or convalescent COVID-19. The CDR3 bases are TGTGCCAGCAGTGAATTAAGAGGTGGCTACACCTTC. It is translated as CASSELRGGYTF.